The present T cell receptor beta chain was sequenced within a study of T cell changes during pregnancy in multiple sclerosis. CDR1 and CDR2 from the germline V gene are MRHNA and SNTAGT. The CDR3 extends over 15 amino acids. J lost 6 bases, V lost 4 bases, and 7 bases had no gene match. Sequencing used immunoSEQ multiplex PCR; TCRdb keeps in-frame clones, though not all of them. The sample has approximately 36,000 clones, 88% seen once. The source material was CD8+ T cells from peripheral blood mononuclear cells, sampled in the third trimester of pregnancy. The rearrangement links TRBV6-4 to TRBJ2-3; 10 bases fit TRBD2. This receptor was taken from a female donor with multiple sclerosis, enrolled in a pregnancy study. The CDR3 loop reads CASSGSGGAEDTQYF. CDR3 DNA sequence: TGTGCCAGCAGTGGCAGCGGGGGGGCCGAGGATACGCAGTATTTT.